The 20 T cell receptor beta chains below come from one sample, sequenced in a study of blood T cell repertoires in COVID-19. The data were produced by immunoSEQ multiplex PCR, yet TCRdb's version contains in-frame clones alone and is incomplete. This repertoire shows approximately 100,000 clones, around 85% found once; its top ten account for 2% to 3%. Sequences were obtained from PBMCs or T cells enriched from blood (not recorded which). These receptors came from a woman aged 50 to 65 who had recovered from COVID-19.

The chain couples TRBV6-1 to TRBJ2-7, with 10 nucleotides matching TRBD2. The CDR3 has 16 amino acids. V lost 3 bases and J lost 2; bases outside the gene matches: 7. Looked up from germline, CDR1 is MNHNS and CDR2 is SASEGT. The DNA of the CDR3 is TGTGCCAGCAGTGACAGAGCGGGAGGGAAACCCTACGAGCAGTACTTC. Translated: CASSDRAGGKPYEQYF.

The V gene is TRBV5-6, the J gene TRBJ2-5; the D is unclear. Germline CDR1 and CDR2: SGHDT and YYEEEE. V lost 6 bases, J lost 1 base, and 16 bases lay in between. This CDR3 comprises 15 residues. CDR3 DNA: TGTGCCAGCATACGGGTTTCACCGCTCCAAGAGACCCAGTACTTC. It encodes CASIRVSPLQETQYF.

This clone was observed a handful of times. The V call is TRBV2, the J call TRBJ1-1; TRBD1 matches 7 bases. This CDR3 has 13 residues. V shed 8 bases, J shed 5 bases, and the junction held 8 bases outside the gene matches. From germline, CDR1 is SNHLY and CDR2 FYNNEI. CDR3 loop: CASGNRGTTEAFF. The CDR3 nucleotides are TGTGCCAGCGGGAACAGGGGTACTACTGAAGCTTTCTTT.

The rearrangement links TRBV6-2 or TRBV6-3 to TRBJ2-7, with TRBD2 matching 9 bases. CDR1 and CDR2 from the germline V gene are MNHEY and SVGEGT. This CDR3 has 18 residues. V dropped 5 bases and J dropped 0; count of bases not matched to a gene: 14. The CDR3 region is CASSPPRGLAGSSYEQYF. The DNA of the CDR3 is TGTGCCAGCAGTCCACCCCGCGGCCTAGCGGGGAGCTCCTACGAGCAGTACTTC.

This clone appeared a single time. This rearrangement joins TRBV29-1 to TRBJ1-4, with a possible D match to TRBD1 (5 bases). Trimming took 4 bases from V and 6 from J, leaving 9 bases between them. Per the germline V gene, CDR1 is SQVTM and CDR2 is ANQGSEA. The CDR3 sequence is 12 residues long. The CDR3 DNA is TGCAGCGTTGCCGAAGGGGATGAAAAACTGTTTTTT. Translated, it gives CSVAEGDEKLFF.

The gene calls are TRBV29-1 and TRBJ2-5; possible D gene TRBD1, 6 bases. The CDR3 covers 12 residues. Germline V lookup: CDR1 SQVTM, CDR2 ANQGSEA. V was clipped by 7 bases and J by 4 bases, with 13 bases between them. In nucleotides, the CDR3 is TGCAGCGGAAAGAGGGGGATAGAGACCCAGTACTTC. It codes for CSGKRGIETQYF.

This chain uses TRBV7-8 with TRBJ1-2; no clear D gene. The CDR3 totals 18 residues. The V end lost 6 bases, the J end lost 4 bases, and 27 bases lay between the germline ends. Per the germline V gene, CDR1 is SGHVS and CDR2 is FQNEAQ. CDR3 protein: CASRKKPVGTAEPYGYTF. Here the CDR3 DNA reads TGTGCCAGCAGGAAAAAACCGGTTGGAACAGCAGAACCCTATGGCTACACCTTC.

This clone was counted only a few times. This rearrangement joins TRBV6-5 to TRBJ2-7; 8 positions match TRBD1. Germline V gives CDR1 MNHEY, CDR2 SVGAGI. The CDR3 totals 13 residues. V dropped 8 bases and J dropped 2; count of bases not matched to a gene: 5. DNA for the CDR3: TGTGCCAGCGGACGGGACAGGCCCTACGAGCAGTACTTC. Translating it yields CASGRDRPYEQYF.

The V gene is TRBV28, the J gene TRBJ2-5; TRBD2 aligns across 7 bases. Germline values: CDR1 MDHEN, CDR2 SYDVKM. The CDR3 runs 12 residues. Trimming at V came to 7 bases and at J to 4 bases, leaving 3 bases not matched to a gene. The CDR3 DNA is TGTGCCAGCACCGCTAGCGGAGAGACCCAGTACTTC. This encodes CASTASGETQYF.

This chain uses TRBV6-4 with TRBJ1-5; D gene ambiguous. The V and J ends lost 0 bases and 2 bases respectively, with 11 bases between them. Germline V gives CDR1 MRHNA, CDR2 SNTAGT. The CDR3 has 16 amino acids. This chain's CDR3 is CASSDSTVGRNQPQHF. CDR3 bases: TGTGCCAGCAGTGACTCCACAGTGGGTCGCAATCAGCCCCAGCATTTT.

V and J are TRBV10-1 and TRBJ2-3; D is unresolved. Germline lookup yields CDR1 WNHNN and CDR2 SYGVQD (reference sequence). This CDR3 contains 13 residues. Trimming stripped 3 bases from V and 6 bases from J, with 10 bases between. The CDR3 DNA follows: TGCGCCAGCAGTGACATTAAACGGGATACGCAGTATTTT. Amino acids: CASSDIKRDTQYF.

The chain uses TRBV7-2 and TRBJ2-7, with 8 nucleotides matching TRBD2. CDR1 and CDR2 (germline): SGHTA, FQGNSA. Germline trimming cut 5 bases from V and 11 bases from J; bases unmatched to any gene: 14. The CDR3 has 14 amino acids. The CDR3, as DNA: TGTGCCAGCAGCAGTGGCCTAGCGGGCGTGCTAGAGTACTTC. It codes for CASSSGLAGVLEYF. Based on the CDR3 plus reference TRBV7-2 and TRBJ2-7, the full variable domain is GAGVSQSPSNKVTEKGKDVELRCDPISGHTALYWYRQSLGQGLEFLIYFQGNSAPDKSGLPSDRFSAERTGGSVSTLTIQRTQQEDSAVYLCASSSGLAGVLEYFGPGTRLTVT.

The chain uses TRBV19 and TRBJ2-2; no clear D gene. V was cut by 1 base and J by 4 bases, with 10 bases left in between. From germline, CDR1 is LNHDA and CDR2 SQIVND (reference sequence). This CDR3 has 15 amino acids. The CDR3 sequence is CASSIVLGATGELFF. CDR3 nucleotide sequence: TGTGCCAGTAGTATAGTTTTAGGAGCCACCGGGGAGCTGTTTTTT.

The chain recombines TRBV18 with TRBJ2-3; 12 bases are shared with TRBD2. From germline, CDR1 is KGHSH and CDR2 LQKENI. This CDR3 has 15 amino acids. V lost 6 bases and J lost 6; bases outside the gene matches: 7. The CDR3 coding sequence is TGTGCCAGCTCGCGGACTAGCGGGGTCCTCGATACGCAGTATTTT. This codes for CASSRTSGVLDTQYF.

The chain is built from TRBV28 and TRBJ1-6, with a tentative D call TRBD1 (5 bases). There are 14 residues in the CDR3. V dropped 5 bases and J dropped 5 bases, with 10 bases sitting between them. CDR1 and CDR2 (germline): MDHEN, SYDVKM. The CDR3 bases are TGTGCCAGCAGTGCCGGGGGACATAATTCACCCCTCCACTTT. It yields the protein CASSAGGHNSPLHF.

This rearrangement joins TRBV7-3 to TRBJ2-7; 9 bases are shared with TRBD1. The V and J ends lost 1 base and 2 bases, in that order; junction bases with no gene match: 6. CDR1 is SGHTA and CDR2 is FQGTGA in the germline V gene. The CDR3 sequence is 16 residues long. DNA for the CDR3: TGTGCCAGCAGCTTAAATCGGGACAGGGACCCCTACGAGCAGTACTTC. Protein: CASSLNRDRDPYEQYF. The full variable domain, rest sourced from reference TRBV7-3 and TRBJ2-7, is GAGVSQTPSNKVTEKGKYVELRCDPISGHTALYWYRQSLGQGPEFLIYFQGTGAADDSGLPNDRFFAVRPEGSVSTLKIQRTERGDSAVYLCASSLNRDRDPYEQYFGPGTRLTVT.

This chain connects TRBV5-6 to TRBJ2-2; 10 bases line up with TRBD1. CDR1 and CDR2 from the germline V gene are SGHDT and YYEEEE. With 5 bases clipped from V and 4 bases from J, the junction kept 5 bases outside the gene matches. CDR3 size: 15 residues. CDR3 sequence: CASRRQGASTGELFF. CDR3 DNA sequence: TGTGCCAGCAGAAGACAGGGGGCGAGCACCGGGGAGCTGTTTTTT.

This clone appeared once. CDR3 region: CSVLGLLTYEQYF. CDR3 coding DNA: TGCAGCGTACTCGGACTGTTAACCTACGAGCAGTACTTC. The chain is built from TRBV29-1 and TRBJ2-7; D possibly corresponds to TRBD2 (5 bases). CDR3 length: 13 residues. Per the germline V gene, CDR1 is SQVTM and CDR2 is ANQGSEA. Trimming left V 6 bases short and J 2 bases short, with 14 bases between.

The genes are TRBV9 and TRBJ2-7; tentatively, D is TRBD1 (6 bases). CDR3 length equals 15 residues. Deletions cut 0 bases from V and 2 bases from J, with 12 bases between. CDR1 SGDLS and CDR2 YYNGEE come from the germline V gene. This CDR3 is CASSVGTGPTYEQYF. CDR3 nucleotide sequence: TGTGCCAGCAGCGTAGGAACAGGGCCAACCTACGAGCAGTACTTC.

In the case of this clone: The same CDR3 is also encoded by other DNA sequences in this sample. The J gene is TRBJ2-7, the V gene TRBV19; TRBD1 matches at 11 bases. With 3 bases clipped from V and 3 bases from J, the junction kept 1 base outside the gene matches. CDR1 and CDR2 from the germline V gene are LNHDA and SQIVND (reference sequence). The CDR3 totals 14 residues. CDR3 bases: TGTGCCAGTAGTATCGGGACAGGGGGCTACGAGCAGTACTTC. It encodes CASSIGTGGYEQYF.